Below, one TCR beta chain is given with its context. As processed by the authors: From reference gene primer amplification, estimates of nucleated cell counts were derived. Generated by immunoSEQ multiplex PCR, the TCRdb table keeps only in-frame clones and is missing some. That table supplies the V and J calls and clone size; D and trimming were determined from the DNA. The profile shows some 240,000 clones, about 87% of them singletons. CDR1 LNHDA and CDR2 SQIVND come from the germline V gene (reference sequence). CDR3 size: 18 residues. V lost 1 base and J lost 6; bases outside the gene matches: 11. This sample is drawn from a study of blood T cell repertoires in COVID-19. On the study more broadly: Acute-phase and convalescent COVID-19 samples originated in the United States, Italy and Spain.

Assignment of participants to cohorts was predicated upon participant-reported clinical history. A COVID-19 case had been met by exposed participants during the 2 weeks before study entry. J is TRBJ2-1 and V is TRBV19, with TRBD2 matching 11 bases. This clonotype originated in a woman aged 40 to 50 who had been exposed to COVID-19. Sequenced: PBMCs or T cells enriched from blood (not recorded which). Here the CDR3 DNA reads TGTGCCAGTAGTATAGTGACCCTAGCGGGGGGATTGGGCAATGAGCAGTTCTTC. Translated: CASSIVTLAGGLGNEQFF.